The 23 T cell receptor beta chains below were found in one sample sequenced in a study of cytomegalovirus exposure and HLA in healthy donors (dated by TCRdb to about 2017). Libraries were made using the immunoSEQ multiplex PCR assay. The multiplex PCR relied on a mix of 60 forward primers for TCR Vbeta segments and 13 reverse primers for TCR Jbeta segments. In TCRdb, the immuneACCESS table is reduced to in-frame sequences with V and J assigned. These tables do not hold every clone; where another copy was compared, an unresolved V gene accounts for under half, and the others remain unexplained. The sample table contains some 190,000 clones; only one count was recorded for around nine tenths of them. The ten most abundant clones make up less than 0.35% of the sample. Specimen: PBMCs. All receptors come from a woman in her thirties in good health and CMV-seronegative.

The rearrangement uses TRBV7-2 and TRBJ2-5; TRBD2 aligns across 8 bases. The trim removed 4 bases at V and 5 bases at J, leaving 9 bases unmatched. Germline V gene data show CDR1 as SGHTA and CDR2 as FQGNSA. The length of the CDR3 is 15 residues. The CDR3 is CASSWDGRARETQYF. The CDR3 DNA reads as TGTGCCAGCAGCTGGGACGGGAGGGCCAGGGAGACCCAGTACTTC.

This sequence joins TRBV15 and TRBJ2-2, with TRBD2 as a possible D gene (6 bases). CDR3 length: 15 residues. Trimming stripped 5 bases from V and 3 bases from J, with 13 bases between. Germline CDR1 LNHNV, CDR2 YYDKDF (reference sequence). As DNA, the CDR3 is TGTGCCACCAGCGTCAGGACTACTCACACCGGGGAGCTGTTTTTT. Protein sequence: CATSVRTTHTGELFF.

This clone was seen only once. Within the sample, other DNA sequences also encode this same CDR3. V and J are TRBV28 and TRBJ1-2; no clear D. Germline CDR1 and CDR2: MDHEN and SYDVKM. Trimming took 2 bases from V and 4 from J, leaving 5 bases between them. The CDR3 is 12 residues long. CDR3 residues: CASSLGRYGYTF. CDR3 sequence (DNA): TGTGCCAGCAGTTTAGGGCGCTATGGCTACACCTTC.

The J gene is TRBJ2-5, the V gene TRBV28; TRBD1 might be the D (5 bases). V was cut by 2 bases and J by 4 bases, with 11 bases left in between. CDR3 length: 14 residues. In germline, CDR1 is MDHEN, CDR2 SYDVKM. Here the CDR3 reads CASSLGRVGETQYF. As DNA, the CDR3 is TGTGCCAGCAGTTTAGGCAGGGTAGGAGAGACCCAGTACTTC.

A remark on this clone: At one of its ends the junction is not consistent with the germline gene, which may arise from a read error. CDR3 region: CVSNQNSPLDEQYF. Written as DNA, the CDR3 is TGTGTCAGCAACCAAAACAGCCCTCTGGACGAGCAGTACTTC. The rearrangement links TRBV2 to TRBJ2-7; unclear D gene. The CDR3 has 14 amino acids. Germline lookup yields CDR1 SNHLY and CDR2 FYNNEI.

The rearrangement links TRBV19 to TRBJ2-1; 9 nucleotides line up with TRBD2. Germline assignment: CDR1 LNHDA and CDR2 SQIVND (reference sequence). The CDR3 consists of 18 residues. V was clipped by 7 bases and J by 0 bases; unmatched bases: 13. CDR3 region: CASTPMGGRGISYNEQFF. CDR3 DNA: TGTGCCAGTACTCCCATGGGCGGGAGGGGTATCTCCTACAATGAGCAGTTCTTC.

The CDR3 loop is CASSKGEGTETLLNYGYTF. The CDR3 nucleotides read TGTGCCAGCAGCAAAGGGGAGGGGACCGAGACCCTCCTTAACTATGGCTACACCTTC. The chain joins TRBV21-1 to TRBJ1-2. TRBV21-1 is recorded as a pseudogene. The CDR3 runs 19 residues.

This chain uses TRBV9 with TRBJ2-3; 7 positions match TRBD2. The junction had 4 bases not matched to a gene; V was cut back by 4 bases and J by 5 bases. The V gene's germline CDR1 is SGDLS and CDR2 YYNGEE. The CDR3 has 13 residues. DNA of the CDR3: TGTGCCAGCAGCTTAGGGGAGGGAGATACGCAGTATTTT. It encodes CASSLGEGDTQYF.

This chain connects TRBV27 to TRBJ2-7; 8 positions agree with TRBD1. The CDR3 contains 13 residues. The trim removed 6 bases at V and 3 bases at J, leaving 4 bases unmatched. Germline V gene sequence: CDR1 MNHEY, CDR2 SMNVEV (reference sequence). CDR3 sequence: CASSSGGDYEQYF. CDR3 in DNA: TGTGCCAGCAGCTCAGGGGGCGACTACGAGCAGTACTTC.

Comments on this clone: One end of the junction fails to match germline, which may point to a read error. The chain is built from TRBV28 and TRBJ1-2, with 9 positions matching TRBD1. The CDR3 spans 15 residues. From germline, CDR1 is MDHEN and CDR2 SYDVKM. The CDR3 DNA sequence: TGTGCCAGCAGTCTTTCCCTAAGGGGGTGGACAGGGGATGCCTTC. As protein: CASSLSLRGWTGDAF.

This chain connects TRBV6-5 to TRBJ1-1; 9 positions agree with TRBD1. The CDR3 sequence is 15 residues long. With 6 bases clipped from V and 4 bases from J, the junction kept 9 bases outside the gene matches. The germline V gene has CDR1 MNHEY and CDR2 SVGAGI. CDR3 nucleotides: TGTGCCAGCAGACCCGGGACAGGGTCGATCACTGAAGCTTTCTTT. It specifies CASRPGTGSITEAFF.

DNA of the CDR3: TGTGCCAGCAGCCCCTGGGACGGGAGATCCTCCTACGAGCAGTACTTC. Translating it yields CASSPWDGRSSYEQYF. The chain has TRBV13 and TRBJ2-7; tentative D call: TRBD2 (6 bases). The V end was cut by 5 bases, the J end by 0 bases, with 17 bases between. Germline V gene sequence: CDR1 PRHDT, CDR2 FYEKMQ (reference sequence). This CDR3 has 16 amino acids. Drawing the rest from reference TRBV13 and TRBJ2-7, the complete variable domain is AAGVIQSPRHLIKEKRETATLKCYPIPRHDTVYWYQQGPGQDPQFLISFYEKMQSDKGSIPDRFSAQQFSDYHSELNMSSLELGDSALYFCASSPWDGRSSYEQYFGPGTRLTVT.

The chain employs TRBV13 and TRBJ1-1, with 7 bases matching TRBD1. The CDR3 runs to 13 residues. CDR1 is PRHDT, CDR2 FYEKMQ, per germline (reference sequence). V lost 4 bases to trimming and J lost 7 bases; unmatched junction nucleotides: 6. The CDR3 is CASSWGRGNEAFF. Here the CDR3 DNA reads TGTGCCAGCAGCTGGGGCAGGGGGAATGAAGCTTTCTTT.

The V call is TRBV25-1, the J call TRBJ2-1, with TRBD1 matching 9 bases. V gave up 4 bases and J gave up 5 bases; unmatched junction bases: 9. CDR1 is MGHDK and CDR2 is SYGVNS in the germline V gene. The CDR3 has 16 residues. Written as DNA, the CDR3 is TGTGCCAGCAGTGCTTCGGACAGGGGTCTTGACAATGAGCAGTTCTTC. Amino acid sequence: CASSASDRGLDNEQFF.

This chain links TRBV5-4 with TRBJ2-7; TRBD2 is a possible D gene (6 bases). CDR3 length: 12 amino acids. CDR1 is SGHNT and CDR2 is YYREEE in the germline V gene (reference sequence). V shed 3 bases and J shed 5 bases, with 9 bases lying between them. The CDR3 DNA sequence: TGTGCCAGCAGCTACTGGGGGGACGAGCAGTACTTC. It yields the protein CASSYWGDEQYF.

V usage is TRBV5-1 and J usage is TRBJ2-7, with 7 positions matching TRBD2. This CDR3 is built from 14 residues. Losses at the gene ends were 0 bases for V and 4 bases for J; bases not matched to a gene: 4. Looked up from germline, CDR1 is SGHRS and CDR2 is YFSETQ. The CDR3 DNA reads TGCGCCAGCAGCTTGGGGGGGGGTGGGTACGAGCAGTACTTC. Translated, it gives CASSLGGGGYEQYF.

This clone turned up a few times. The chain combines TRBV2 with TRBJ2-6; the D gene is possibly TRBD2 (7 bases). V was cut by 7 bases and J by 2 bases, with 18 bases left in between. The CDR3 totals 17 residues. Germline V gene lookup returns CDR1 SNHLY and CDR2 FYNNEI. This chain's CDR3 is CASKSRGGPAGANVLTF. CDR3 coding DNA: TGTGCCAGCAAGTCAAGGGGGGGACCGGCTGGGGCCAACGTCCTGACTTTC.

CDR3 bases: TGTGCCAGCAGTGAAGCTCACACAATATTCTCTGGGGCCAACGTCCTGACTTTC. Translating it yields CASSEAHTIFSGANVLTF. This chain joins TRBV6-1 and TRBJ2-6; D remains ambiguous. Trimming cost V 0 bases and J 0 bases, with 12 bases left between them. The CDR3 is 18 amino acids. Germline V lookup: CDR1 MNHNS, CDR2 SASEGT.

J is TRBJ2-7 and V is TRBV6-1, with no clear D. This CDR3 comprises 12 residues. Germline V lookup: CDR1 MNHNS, CDR2 SASEGT. The V end was cut by 4 bases, the J end by 1 base, with 5 bases between. The CDR3 protein is CASSVESYEQYF. CDR3 nucleotides: TGTGCCAGCAGTGTTGAGTCCTACGAGCAGTACTTC.

This clone has a handful of counts. This sequence joins TRBV4-2 and TRBJ2-3; 9 nucleotides agree with TRBD1. The CDR3 contains 19 residues. The germline gives CDR1 LGHNA, CDR2 YNFKEQ. Trimming cost V 2 bases and J 5 bases; bases outside gene matches: 17. The CDR3 nucleotides are TGTGCCAGCAGCCAATCCCGTGGGGTAGGACAGGGGAGTATAGATACGCAGTATTTT. Translated, it gives CASSQSRGVGQGSIDTQYF.

The chain couples TRBV27 to TRBJ2-1; 7 nucleotides line up with TRBD2. Germline trimming cut 0 bases from V and 7 bases from J; bases unmatched to any gene: 0. The CDR3 has 13 residues. Germline V gene data show CDR1 as MNHEY and CDR2 as SMNVEV (reference sequence). The CDR3: CASSLSRGNEQFF. CDR3 coding DNA: TGTGCCAGCAGTTTATCGCGGGGGAATGAGCAGTTCTTC.

J is TRBJ2-3 and V is TRBV10-1, with a weak D call TRBD2 (7 bases). Between the trimmed V and J ends, which lost 3 bases and 5 bases, there was a span of 18 bases. The CDR3 covers 16 residues. Germline CDR1 and CDR2: WNHNN and SYGVQD (reference sequence). CDR3 sequence reads: CASSDDEGGLGDTQYF. Here the CDR3 DNA reads TGCGCCAGCAGTGATGATGAGGGGGGGCTTGGAGATACGCAGTATTTT.

This chain joins TRBV18 and TRBJ1-1, with a weak D call TRBD1 (6 bases). Per the germline V gene, CDR1 is KGHSH and CDR2 is LQKENI. Trimming took off 3 bases at V and 0 bases at J, with 14 bases between the two ends. This CDR3 is 16 amino acids long. The CDR3 loop reads CASSPDRNTMNTEAFF. The CDR3, as DNA: TGTGCCAGCTCACCGGACAGAAACACAATGAACACTGAAGCTTTCTTT.